Here is one T cell receptor (delta chain) with its context. This receptor's antigen is unknown. Nothing much larger sits one base from this clone, and base qualities are not available. Infants were enrolled after their mothers, pregnant women receiving prenatal care in Kampala, Uganda, were recruited, and documentation of maternal HIV status was required. Home visits to families took place weekly, and collection of infant clinical information, oral swabs and peripheral blood began at 6 weeks of age and was repeated every 4 months after that. Blood was drawn into heparin tubes, and PBMC were isolated via Ficoll-Paque density gradient centrifugation and then cryopreserved. These data are taken from a study of delta chains in infants with herpesvirus infections (dated by TCRdb to 2022 to 2025). Notes on the research overall: From birth, the study prospectively followed a Ugandan infant birth cohort to characterize gammadelta T cell responses to primary cytomegalovirus (CMV) infection. The study looked for a public fetal Vdelta1/Vgamma8 gammadelta TCR clonotype in infants infected with CMV after birth. By approximate age, the infant blood samples fell into groups of 1.5, 4, 8 and 12 months. Belgian fetal and cord blood gammadelta TCR data that had been published previously were included solely for comparison and were not produced in this cohort. Using PBMC, gammadelta TCRs were sequenced for some 17 CMV-infected infants, one of whom was congenitally infected, and for 7 or 8 CMV-uninfected infants who had enough sample available.

Via the germline V gene, CDR1 is GEAIGNYY and CDR2 EKD. Trimming leaves V shorter by 3 bases and J shorter by 5 bases, with the junction holding 6 bases beyond the gene matches. From the cysteine through the phenylalanine, the CDR3 covers 16 amino acids. Only the CDR3 part of the read is kept: 48 bases, read in frame from the first base. The investigation overall reported the following: Of about 19 CMV-infected infants, 4 carried the public Vdelta1 clonotype: three infants infected postnatally before 120 days of age and the congenitally infected infant. Limitations noted by the authors included a small sample size and a lack of race- or environment-matched controls, because nearly all Ugandans acquire CMV before adulthood. Public-clonotype frequency among Vdelta1 cells appeared to correlate inversely with age at infection and decayed rapidly, seemingly not persisting beyond about two months. The public clonotype might still be present below the detection limit in CMV-uninfected infants. The public clonotype was detected only at the first time point after infection and was not found in uninfected infants or in infants infected after 120 days.

The library was produced with RT-PCR. To generate TCR cDNA, PBMC RNA underwent reverse transcription with SuperScript II using gamma-chain- and delta-chain-specific primers. cDNA was purified with AMPure XP beads, amplified, and indexed with Illumina adapters using the Nextera XT Index Kit. Sequencing of gammadelta TCR libraries was carried out on an Illumina MiSeq using a V2 300-cycle kit. In the paper's pipeline: Using MiXCR v2.1.12, CDR3 sequences were assembled, and reads were mapped onto D, J and V genes obtained from GenBank. Repertoire analyses of the CDR3 clonotypes were performed with VDJtools v1.2.1. Public reads were reanalyzed in TCRdb with CATT, and rows carrying the same DNA were merged afterwards. The authors' filters were not applied to this entry. The sample data list about 960 delta-chain clones, and approximately 9.1% of these were observed just once. Over 4.5% of the sample is in the top ten clones.

Recombination linked TRDV2 to TRDJ2; the junction holds 12 bases that match TRDD3. The J gene, not given by TCRdb, was assigned here from a germline match of the nucleotide sequence. This specimen consisted of peripheral blood, obtained at time point 2 of longitudinal follow-up. The TCR comes from a human donor who was a Ugandan infant, either HIV-exposed or HIV-unexposed (not recorded which). The base sequence is TGTGCCTGTGACGTAGTACTGGGGGATACTACAGCACAACTCTTCTTT. This gives the protein CACDVVLGDTTAQLFF.